This T cell receptor beta chain stems from a study of cytomegalovirus exposure and HLA in healthy donors. General study findings and limits: For most subjects, TCR beta sequences were reported to predict HLA-A and HLA-B alleles with accuracy. Available immune exposure information covered CMV serostatus only. Most TCR sequences were uncommon, yet certain public TCRs appeared in many donors.

This CDR3 contains 12 residues. The V and J ends lost 3 bases and 1 base respectively, with 5 bases between them. CDR1 is SGHRS, CDR2 YFSETQ, per germline. On this clone: As yet, its antigen is unknown.

Though probably carrying unrecorded immune exposures, donors were nominally healthy at sampling. PCR used 60 Vbeta primers and 13 Jbeta primers. Some clones are missing from TCRdb's copy, which holds only in-frame ones; the method was immunoSEQ multiplex PCR. The repertoire table contains 200,000 to 250,000 clones. V is TRBV5-1 and J is TRBJ2-7; D remains ambiguous. This receptor was taken from a girl under 10 years old in good health and CMV-seropositive. The specimen was PBMCs. The CDR3 is CASSSDSYEQYF. In DNA, the CDR3 is TGCGCCAGCAGCTCAGATTCCTACGAGCAGTACTTC.